The next 4 T cell receptor beta chains were all read from a single sample in a study of blood T cell repertoires in COVID-19. The table came from immunoSEQ multiplex PCR; TCRdb's copy has only in-frame clones and leaves some out. The table includes 97,000 or so clones, roughly 82% detected once. Sequenced material: peripheral blood. These receptors came from a human donor in a cohort sampled during active COVID-19.

The chain combines TRBV28 with TRBJ1-4, with D perhaps matching TRBD1 (6 bases). CDR3 length: 16 residues. Germline CDR1 MDHEN, CDR2 SYDVKM. V shed 5 bases and J shed 4 bases, with 17 bases lying between them. CDR3 protein: CASSLPRGHHNEKLFF. The DNA for the CDR3 is TGTGCCAGCAGTCTCCCACGGGGACACCATAATGAAAAACTGTTTTTT.

The rearrangement joins TRBV7-3 to TRBJ1-4; D possibly corresponds to TRBD1 (5 bases). Trimming shortened V by 4 bases and J by 0 bases, and 9 bases separated the two germline ends. Germline CDR1 reads SGHTA; CDR2 reads FQGTGA. This CDR3 has 15 amino acids. The chain's CDR3 is CASSSTGSTNEKLFF. In DNA, the CDR3 is TGTGCCAGCAGCTCCACAGGATCAACTAATGAAAAACTGTTTTTT.

The V call is TRBV13, the J call TRBJ2-3; 8 bases line up with TRBD2. V lost 5 bases, J lost 2 bases, and 6 bases stayed unmatched. This CDR3 region has 15 residues. Germline CDR1 reads PRHDT; CDR2 reads FYEKMQ (reference sequence). The CDR3 loop reads CASSPRTSSTDTQYF. In DNA form, the CDR3 reads TGTGCCAGCAGCCCCCGGACTAGCTCCACAGATACGCAGTATTTT. The full variable domain, its missing parts supplied by reference TRBV13 and TRBJ2-3, is AAGVIQSPRHLIKEKRETATLKCYPIPRHDTVYWYQQGPGQDPQFLISFYEKMQSDKGSIPDRFSAQQFSDYHSELNMSSLELGDSALYFCASSPRTSSTDTQYFGPGTRLTVL.

This chain joins TRBV7-2 and TRBJ2-5; tentatively, D is TRBD1 (6 bases). CDR1 SGHTA and CDR2 FQGNSA come from the germline V gene. Trimming pared 5 bases from V and 4 bases from J, leaving 20 bases between. This CDR3 has 16 residues. The CDR3 region is CASSPVQGLIGETQYF. The DNA of the CDR3 is TGTGCCAGCAGCCCAGTTCAGGGGCTGATCGGAGAGACCCAGTACTTC.